The 23 T cell receptor beta chains listed next were all sequenced from one sample in a study of Ad26.COV2.S vaccination and SARS-CoV-2 variants. Treatment reported: some 19 received Ad26.COV2.S at low or high dose, single or two shots; 5 received placebo; per-sample allocation not given. Day 63 after the first vaccine or placebo injection was the time point for sampling. The method was immunoSEQ multiplex PCR; TCRdb's version includes in-frame clones alone and lacks a portion of them. The data hold 410,000 or so clones, with 90% observed a single time. The sequenced sample was peripheral blood, obtained in a trial of Ad26.COV2.S vaccine versus placebo. The source is a person aged 18 to 59 who received the Ad26.COV2.S COVID-19 vaccine or a placebo.

The CDR3 loop is CASSETWGRAYEQYF. Here the CDR3 DNA reads TGTGCCAGCAGTGAAACGTGGGGGAGAGCCTACGAGCAGTACTTC. The genes are TRBV6-1 and TRBJ2-7; D may be TRBD1 or TRBD2 (5 bases each). There are 15 residues in the CDR3. Germline V gene lookup returns CDR1 MNHNS and CDR2 SASEGT. Trimming removed 2 bases at V and 2 bases at J, with 13 bases between.

The CDR3 nucleotides are TGTGCCAGCAGTGAAATACTAGCGGGTGGCACAGATACGCAGTATTTT. It yields the protein CASSEILAGGTDTQYF. The chain combines TRBV6-1 with TRBJ2-3; 9 nucleotides agree with TRBD2. CDR3 length equals 16 residues. The V segment lost 2 bases and the J segment 1 base; nucleotides outside the gene matches: 4. Looked up from germline, CDR1 is MNHNS and CDR2 is SASEGT.

V and J are TRBV5-4 and TRBJ2-1; D not certain. Germline V gene data show CDR1 as SGHNT and CDR2 as YYREEE (reference sequence). The CDR3 is 15 amino acids. Trimming took off 2 bases at V and 0 bases at J, with 9 bases between the two ends. The CDR3 DNA reads TGTGCCAGCAGCTTAGCACAGAGCTCCTACAATGAGCAGTTCTTC. It translates to CASSLAQSSYNEQFF.

The chain has TRBV7-9 and TRBJ2-2, with D possibly TRBD1 on 5 matching bases. From germline, CDR1 is SEHNR and CDR2 FQNEAQ (reference sequence). Trimming removed 5 bases from V and 0 bases from J, with 22 bases in between. This CDR3 is built from 19 residues. This chain's CDR3 is CASSKIGARGNPNTGELFF. CDR3 DNA: TGTGCCAGCAGCAAAATAGGGGCTAGAGGTAACCCGAACACCGGGGAGCTGTTTTTT.

V and J are TRBV18 and TRBJ2-7; possible D gene TRBD1, 9 bases. Per germline, CDR1 KGHSH and CDR2 LQKENI. V was clipped by 4 bases and J by 1 base, with 17 bases between them. This CDR3 is 16 amino acids long. CDR3 protein: CASSQDRGLESYEQYF. CDR3 nucleotides: TGTGCCAGCTCACAGGACAGGGGACTAGAGTCCTACGAGCAGTACTTC.

The rearrangement uses TRBV7-9 and TRBJ1-4, with D unresolved. Trimming cost V 5 bases and J 8 bases, with 9 bases left between them. This CDR3 spans 12 amino acids. Per germline, CDR1 SEHNR and CDR2 FQNEAQ (reference sequence). CDR3 nucleotide sequence: TGTGCCAGCAGCCTGGATTACGAAAAACTGTTTTTT. Its translation: CASSLDYEKLFF.

The chain couples TRBV7-2 to TRBJ1-2; D gene ambiguous. Trimming removed 1 base from V and 0 bases from J, with 6 bases in between. Germline V CDR1 and CDR2: SGHTA, FQGNSA. This CDR3 has 14 residues. CDR3 region: CASSLDRTNYGYTF. The CDR3 bases are TGTGCCAGCAGCTTAGACAGAACTAACTATGGCTACACCTTC.

CDR3 nucleotides: TGCAGTGCTAGTAGCGGGAGCTTCACCGGGGAGCTGTTTTTT. Protein sequence: CSASSGSFTGELFF. The chain uses TRBV20-1 and TRBJ2-2, with 9 bases aligning to TRBD2. This CDR3 comprises 14 residues. V was clipped by 3 bases and J by 4 bases; unmatched bases: 3. The germline CDR1 and CDR2 sequences are DFQATT and SNEGSKA (reference sequence).

This clone showed up just once. This chain uses TRBV30 with TRBJ2-5, with 9 bases lining up with TRBD2. In germline, CDR1 is GTSNPN, CDR2 SVGIG (reference sequence). The CDR3 extends over 13 amino acids. V was pared by 1 base and J by 5 bases, with 2 bases of the junction left unmatched. The CDR3 DNA reads as TGTGCCTGGAGTGGGGGACTAGCCGAGACCCAGTACTTC. It encodes CAWSGGLAETQYF.

This chain uses TRBV19 with TRBJ2-2; D remains ambiguous. The V gene lost 5 bases and the J gene lost 4 bases, with 5 bases spanning the gap. This CDR3 has 12 amino acids. Germline loops: CDR1 LNHDA, CDR2 SQIVND (reference sequence). In DNA form, the CDR3 reads TGTGCCAGTAGTCTTCGCACCGGGGAGCTGTTTTTT. As protein: CASSLRTGELFF.

The V call is TRBV6-6, the J call TRBJ2-1; 10 bases map to TRBD2. CDR3 length: 15 amino acids. CDR1 and CDR2 (germline): MNHNY, SVGAGI (reference sequence). V dropped 8 bases and J dropped 9; count of bases not matched to a gene: 13. In DNA form, the CDR3 reads TGTGCCAGCGGACTCACTAGCGGGATCGATGGTGAGCAGTTCTTC. Translated, it gives CASGLTSGIDGEQFF.

The chain carries TRBV5-5 and TRBJ2-4; D not resolved. Per germline, CDR1 SGHKS and CDR2 YYEKEE (reference sequence). Trimming cost V 0 bases and J 4 bases, with 8 bases left between them. This CDR3 contains 14 residues. The CDR3: CASSLVQQKNIQYF. DNA for the CDR3: TGTGCCAGCAGCTTGGTCCAACAGAAAAACATTCAGTACTTC.

The chain uses TRBV9 and TRBJ2-3; D is perhaps TRBD1 (5 bases). CDR1 and CDR2 from the germline V gene are SGDLS and YYNGEE. The CDR3 consists of 16 residues. The V and J ends lost 3 bases and 1 base respectively, with 15 bases between them. The CDR3 DNA reads TGTGCCAGCAGCGACCCAGGGTCCCACCGCACAGATACGCAGTATTTT. Translation: CASSDPGSHRTDTQYF. Full variable domain (rest looked up from reference TRBV9 and TRBJ2-3): DSGVTQTPKHLITATGQRVTLRCSPRSGDLSVYWYQQSLDQGLQFLIQYYNGEERAKGNILERFSAQQFPDLHSELNLSSLELGDSALYFCASSDPGSHRTDTQYFGPGTRLTVL.

The chain uses TRBV5-4 and TRBJ2-3; D is unclear. The V and J ends lost 0 bases and 0 bases respectively, with 5 bases between them. Germline loops: CDR1 SGHNT, CDR2 YYREEE (reference sequence). This CDR3 has 14 amino acids. CDR3 sequence: CASSLGKSTDTQYF. The DNA for the CDR3 is TGTGCCAGCAGCTTGGGAAAGAGCACAGATACGCAGTATTTT.

V and J are TRBV5-1 and TRBJ2-2; 7 bases are a match to TRBD1. There are 15 residues in the CDR3. CDR1 is SGHRS and CDR2 is YFSETQ in the germline V gene. The trim removed 4 bases at V and 4 bases at J, leaving 7 bases unmatched. As DNA, the CDR3 is TGCGCCAGCAGCGCCAGACAGGGATCCACCGGGGAGCTGTTTTTT. Translation: CASSARQGSTGELFF.

J is TRBJ2-3 and V is TRBV6-2 or TRBV6-3; maybe TRBD2 (5 bases). Looked up from germline, CDR1 is MNHEY and CDR2 is SVGEGT. V lost 5 bases to trimming and J lost 5 bases, with 17 bases between them. This CDR3 comprises 15 residues. The CDR3 DNA follows: TGTGCCAGCAGTAATGACTACCGTCCCGGAGATACGCAGTATTTT. It translates to CASSNDYRPGDTQYF.

The table lists this clone with a few counts. The V gene is TRBV6-2 or TRBV6-3, the J gene TRBJ2-7; 8 bases match TRBD2. The germline gives CDR1 MNHEY, CDR2 SVGEGT. The CDR3 extends over 15 amino acids. The trim removed 2 bases at V and 3 bases at J, leaving 6 bases unmatched. In DNA, the CDR3 is TGTGCCAGCAGTTACGAAGCGGGAGAGGTCTACGAGCAGTACTTC. Protein sequence: CASSYEAGEVYEQYF.

The chain carries TRBV30 and TRBJ2-1, with D perhaps assigned TRBD1 or TRBD2 (5 bases each). CDR3 length equals 12 residues. The germline V gene encodes CDR1 GTSNPN and CDR2 SVGIG (reference sequence). With 4 bases removed from V and 8 bases from J, the gap between germline ends came to 12 bases. The CDR3 protein is CAWTGASHEQFF. DNA for the CDR3: TGTGCCTGGACCGGGGCTAGCCATGAGCAGTTCTTC.

The chain recombines TRBV18 with TRBJ2-1, with 9 nucleotides matching TRBD2. Germline CDR1 and CDR2: KGHSH and LQKENI. The length of the CDR3 is 17 residues. With V trimmed by 3 bases and J by 1 base, 7 bases remained unmatched. The CDR3: CASSPTEREVSYNEQFF. The CDR3 nucleotides are TGTGCCAGCTCACCGACGGAGCGGGAGGTATCCTACAATGAGCAGTTCTTC.

The chain joins TRBV29-1 to TRBJ2-7, with a weak D call TRBD2 (6 bases). The V end was cut by 6 bases, the J end by 0 bases, with 12 bases between. CDR1 is SQVTM and CDR2 is ANQGSEA in the germline V gene. The CDR3 has 13 amino acids. The CDR3 loop reads CSVWDSSSYEQYF. CDR3 coding DNA: TGCAGCGTCTGGGACTCAAGCTCCTACGAGCAGTACTTC.

This clone was detected once. J is TRBJ2-1 and V is TRBV6-2 or TRBV6-3; the match to TRBD2 covers 7 bases. CDR3 length equals 15 residues. V lost 2 bases to trimming and J lost 9 bases; unmatched junction nucleotides: 10. Germline V CDR1 and CDR2: MNHEY, SVGEGT. The CDR3 protein is CASSYKWEGKVEQFF. CDR3 DNA: TGTGCCAGCAGTTACAAGTGGGAGGGCAAAGTTGAGCAGTTCTTC.

The count of this clone is one. V is TRBV9 and J is TRBJ2-3, with 10 bases matching TRBD2. Germline CDR1 and CDR2: SGDLS and YYNGEE. The CDR3 extends over 17 amino acids. V gave up 3 bases and J gave up 2 bases; unmatched junction bases: 9. Here the CDR3 reads CASSEVPLAGYTDTQYF. DNA for the CDR3: TGTGCCAGCAGCGAAGTCCCACTAGCGGGGTACACAGATACGCAGTATTTT. Full variable domain (missing parts from reference TRBV9 and TRBJ2-3): DSGVTQTPKHLITATGQRVTLRCSPRSGDLSVYWYQQSLDQGLQFLIQYYNGEERAKGNILERFSAQQFPDLHSELNLSSLELGDSALYFCASSEVPLAGYTDTQYFGPGTRLTVL.

V gene TRBV25-1 combines with J gene TRBJ2-7, with 8 positions matching TRBD1. The CDR3 contains 17 residues. J lost 2 bases, V lost 6 bases, and 15 bases had no gene match. Germline lookup yields CDR1 MGHDK and CDR2 SYGVNS. This CDR3 reads CASSSRAGGDTPYEQYF. The CDR3 DNA sequence: TGTGCCAGCAGCTCGCGGGCAGGGGGCGACACCCCCTACGAGCAGTACTTC.